This T cell receptor (beta chain) comes out of a study of cytotoxic CD8 clonotypes in ibrutinib-treated CLL. Across the whole study: Patient counts were around 12 relapsed/refractory, some 14 treatment-naive and under 18 IGHV unmutated. Study outcomes and limitations: At progression, clonality fell back toward baseline after rising at ibrutinib response.

CDR1 SGHNT and CDR2 YENEEA come from the germline V gene. The V end lost 0 bases, the J end lost 7 bases, and 9 bases lay between the germline ends. This CDR3 region has 14 residues. A word on this clone: Its target is unknown.

Cryopreserved PBMCs provided roughly 2 micrograms of genomic DNA for the TCR beta libraries. The protocol was immunoSEQ multiplex PCR, while the TCRdb copy is restricted to in-frame clones and leaves out a portion. The repertoire holds 50,000 or so clones, with 70% to 90% as singletons. The chain employs TRBV11-3 and TRBJ2-2; D call uncertain. Here the sequenced sample was PBMCs, taken after 24 months of ibrutinib treatment. The TCR comes from a human donor with chronic lymphocytic leukemia. The CDR3 bases are TGTGCCAGCAGCTTAGAAGGGCAGGACGGGGAGCTGTTTTTT. It codes for CASSLEGQDGELFF.